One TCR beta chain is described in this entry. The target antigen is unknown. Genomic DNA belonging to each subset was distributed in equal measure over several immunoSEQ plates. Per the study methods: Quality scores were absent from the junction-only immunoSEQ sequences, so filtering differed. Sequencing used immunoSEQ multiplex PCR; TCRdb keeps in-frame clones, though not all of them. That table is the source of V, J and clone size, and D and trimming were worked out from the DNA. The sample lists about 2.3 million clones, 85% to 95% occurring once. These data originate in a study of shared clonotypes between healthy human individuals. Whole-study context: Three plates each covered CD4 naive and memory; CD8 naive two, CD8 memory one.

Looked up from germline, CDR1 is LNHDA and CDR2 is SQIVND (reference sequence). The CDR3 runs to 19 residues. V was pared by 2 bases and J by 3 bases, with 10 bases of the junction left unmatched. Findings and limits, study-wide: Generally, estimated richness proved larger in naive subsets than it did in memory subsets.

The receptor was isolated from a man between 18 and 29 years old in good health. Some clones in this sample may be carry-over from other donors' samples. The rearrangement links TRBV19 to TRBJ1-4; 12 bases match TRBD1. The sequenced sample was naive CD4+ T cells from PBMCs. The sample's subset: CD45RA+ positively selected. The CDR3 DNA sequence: TGTGCCAGTAGTATACACCCCGGGACAGGGGGCTGGTCTAATGAAAAACTGTTTTTT. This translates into CASSIHPGTGGWSNEKLFF.